A single sample is the source of the 21 T cell receptor beta chains below, sequenced in a study of regulatory T cells in long-lasting Graves disease. The authors built TCR beta libraries using iRepertoire HTBI primers and Arm-PCR of CDR3 regions. TCRdb independently ran MiXCR on the multiplex PCR reads; one entry per CDR3 protein. The table includes 510,000 or so distinct CDR3 sequences, around 12% detected once. Noted time point: newly diagnosed GD, antithyroid drugs for less than 3 months. Extracted PBMC RNA gave rise to the TCR library. These data were likewise used in another study, on T cells in Graves' hyperthyroidism and ophthalmopathy.

This specimen was peripheral blood mononuclear cells (PBMCs), taken at new diagnosis, from a patient treated with antithyroid drugs. The receptors originated from a woman aged 25 to 39 with Graves disease.

The rearrangement links TRBV4-1 to TRBJ2-1; D unresolved. V was cut by 3 bases and J by 7 bases, with 10 bases left in between. CDR1 MGHRA and CDR2 YSYEKL come from the germline V gene. This CDR3 has 13 amino acids. The CDR3 sequence: CASSHVNGNEQFF. The CDR3, as DNA: TGCGCCAGCAGCCATGTCAACGGGAATGAGCAGTTCTTC.

CDR3 sequence (DNA): TGTGCCACCAGTGATCAGGGGGCGGCTGGAAACACCATATATTTT. Residues: CATSDQGAAGNTIYF. The chain links TRBV24-1 to TRBJ1-3; TRBD1 matches 8 bases. Per the germline V gene, CDR1 is KGHDR and CDR2 is SFDVKD. V shed 3 bases and J 2 bases; nucleotides not matched to a gene: 2. The CDR3 runs to 15 residues.

At least ten counts were recorded for this clonotype. The rearrangement joins TRBV28 to TRBJ1-2; 8 positions match TRBD1. The V and J ends lost 2 bases and 4 bases, in that order; junction bases with no gene match: 12. CDR1 is MDHEN, CDR2 SYDVKM, per germline. This CDR3 is 17 amino acids long. CDR3 region: CASSLISDRGWGYGYTF. The CDR3 DNA sequence: TGTGCCAGCAGTTTAATCTCCGACAGGGGATGGGGCTATGGCTACACCTTC.

V gene TRBV30 combines with J gene TRBJ2-5; 7 nucleotides line up with TRBD1. After removal of 2 bases from V and 5 bases from J, the junction contained 5 bases not matched to a gene. The germline V gene encodes CDR1 GTSNPN and CDR2 SVGIG (reference sequence). The CDR3 is 13 amino acids. The chain's CDR3 is CAWSSDRVETQYF. The CDR3 region has the DNA TGTGCCTGGAGTTCCGACAGGGTCGAGACCCAGTACTTC.

This clonotype was picked up many times. The V call is TRBV3-1, the J call TRBJ2-1, with a weak D call TRBD1 (5 bases). The V end lost 0 bases, the J end lost 2 bases, and 11 bases lay between the germline ends. The CDR3 sequence is 16 residues long. Germline CDR1 and CDR2: LGHDT and YNNKEL (reference sequence). The CDR3 loop is CASSQDSRETYNEQFF. The CDR3 coding sequence is TGTGCCAGCAGCCAAGATAGCAGGGAAACCTACAATGAGCAGTTCTTC.

This clonotype has a count of ten or more. This chain links TRBV9 with TRBJ2-2; 11 bases align to TRBD2. CDR1 is SGDLS and CDR2 is YYNGEE in the germline V gene. The CDR3 is 15 amino acids. After removal of 3 bases from V and 4 bases from J, the junction contained 2 bases not matched to a gene. Here the CDR3 DNA reads TGTGCCAGCAGCGCCCTAGCGGGAGGCACCGGGGAGCTGTTTTTT. This gives the protein CASSALAGGTGELFF.

The CDR3 loop reads CASSFDSTFEQYF. The CDR3 coding sequence is TGTGCCAGCAGTTTCGACAGTACTTTTGAGCAGTACTTC. The chain joins TRBV27 to TRBJ2-7; a weak D match, TRBD1 (5 bases). This CDR3 has 13 residues. Trimming took off 3 bases at V and 7 bases at J, with 13 bases between the two ends. Looked up from germline, CDR1 is MNHEY and CDR2 is SMNVEV (reference sequence).

The chain joins TRBV4-1 to TRBJ2-7, with TRBD1 as a possible D gene (6 bases). Germline-derived CDR1 and CDR2 are MGHRA and YSYEKL. The CDR3 spans 14 residues. V was trimmed by 2 bases and J by 3 bases, leaving 11 bases between them. CDR3 bases: TGCGCCAGCAGCCAACCAGGGGTTAGCTACGAGCAGTACTTC. Its protein is CASSQPGVSYEQYF.

V usage is TRBV20-1 and J usage is TRBJ1-1; 8 bases are a match to TRBD1. V was pared by 4 bases and J by 1 base, with 8 bases of the junction left unmatched. There are 15 residues in the CDR3. The germline gives CDR1 DFQATT, CDR2 SNEGSKA (reference sequence). CDR3 sequence: CSATQRTGRNTEAFF. Here the CDR3 DNA reads TGCAGTGCTACTCAGAGGACAGGGCGGAACACTGAAGCTTTCTTT.

The genes are TRBV29-1 and TRBJ2-3, with no clear D. This CDR3 has 10 amino acids. Germline V gives CDR1 SQVTM, CDR2 ANQGSEA. V was clipped by 7 bases and J by 7 bases, with 9 bases between them. The CDR3, as DNA: TGCAGCGCGGGCATGAATACGCAGTATTTT. Its translation: CSAGMNTQYF.

This clonotype was counted at least ten times. This chain uses TRBV7-9 with TRBJ1-6; no definite D call. The germline gives CDR1 SEHNR, CDR2 FQNEAQ (reference sequence). The length of the CDR3 is 17 residues. The ends were cut back, 2 bases at V and 3 bases at J, with 14 bases in the middle. The CDR3 region is CASSLTRSSDYNSPLHF. Written as DNA, the CDR3 is TGTGCCAGCAGCTTAACCAGGAGCTCCGACTATAATTCACCCCTCCACTTT.

The chain carries TRBV7-9 and TRBJ2-3; D is uncertain. The length of the CDR3 is 13 residues. Germline V gene sequence: CDR1 SEHNR, CDR2 FQNEAQ (reference sequence). Deletions cut 2 bases from V and 11 bases from J, with 14 bases between. The CDR3 sequence is CASSLFTAEGQYF. As DNA, the CDR3 is TGTGCCAGCAGCTTATTTACGGCGGAAGGGCAGTATTTT.

The chain employs TRBV19 and TRBJ1-5; D perhaps matches TRBD1 (6 bases). This CDR3 is built from 14 residues. Trimming pared 2 bases from V and 5 bases from J, leaving 10 bases between. The germline V gene has CDR1 LNHDA and CDR2 SQIVND (reference sequence). The CDR3 sequence is CASSITAGDQPQHF. CDR3 DNA sequence: TGTGCCAGTAGTATAACGGCAGGGGATCAGCCCCAGCATTTT.

This clonotype was seen many times. The gene calls are TRBV30 and TRBJ1-5; D is unclear. CDR1 is GTSNPN and CDR2 is SVGIG in the germline V gene (reference sequence). The CDR3 contains 13 residues. Trimming shortened V by 2 bases and J by 3 bases, and 8 bases separated the two germline ends. The CDR3 region has the DNA TGTGCCTGGAGTCCGGGAAACAATCAGCCCCAGCATTTT. Translated, it gives CAWSPGNNQPQHF.

This clonotype was seen only a few times. The rearrangement links TRBV30 to TRBJ2-1; D uncertain. The germline V gene encodes CDR1 GTSNPN and CDR2 SVGIG (reference sequence). The V and J ends lost 1 base and 0 bases respectively, with 13 bases between them. CDR3 length equals 16 residues. CDR3 loop: CAWSAFRRSSYNEQFF. In nucleotides, the CDR3 is TGTGCCTGGAGTGCATTCCGACGAAGCTCCTACAATGAGCAGTTCTTC.

This clonotype was seen ten or more times. The chain carries TRBV7-2 and TRBJ1-2; D gene uncertain. Germline V gene sequence: CDR1 SGHTA, CDR2 FQGNSA. V was trimmed by 2 bases and J by 0 bases, leaving 10 bases between them. The CDR3 has 15 amino acids. CDR3 sequence (DNA): TGTGCCAGCAGCTTATTTGGGTTAGCTAACTATGGCTACACCTTC. Protein: CASSLFGLANYGYTF.

V usage is TRBV2 and J usage is TRBJ1-2; the match to TRBD1 covers 7 bases. The CDR3 contains 12 residues. Germline CDR1 and CDR2: SNHLY and FYNNEI. J was trimmed by 10 bases and V by 2 bases; bases with no gene match: 4. CDR3 in amino acids: CASSESQGVYTF. The CDR3 nucleotides are TGTGCCAGCAGTGAAAGTCAGGGGGTCTACACCTTC.

The chain has TRBV7-2 and TRBJ2-1; no firm D call. Trimming removed 3 bases at V and 0 bases at J, with 6 bases between. CDR3 length: 14 amino acids. Germline V gene data show CDR1 as SGHTA and CDR2 as FQGNSA. Here the CDR3 reads CASSFPSSYNEQFF. The DNA for the CDR3 is TGTGCCAGCAGCTTCCCTAGCTCCTACAATGAGCAGTTCTTC.

This clonotype was recorded at least ten times. The chain combines TRBV5-4 with TRBJ2-2, with D possibly being TRBD2 (6 bases). The length of the CDR3 is 18 residues. Germline V CDR1 and CDR2: SGHNT, YYREEE (reference sequence). The germline V and J ends were trimmed by 0 bases and 8 bases, with 23 bases remaining between them. For the CDR3, the DNA is TGTGCCAGCAGCTTGGGCTCGGCGGTGGGCGGTCTAGCGGGGGAGCTGTTTTTT. Translation gives CASSLGSAVGGLAGELFF.

This clonotype appeared a few times. V and J are TRBV20-1 and TRBJ2-1, with 10 bases identical to TRBD2. V lost 0 bases and J lost 2; bases outside the gene matches: 1. Germline V gene lookup returns CDR1 DFQATT and CDR2 SNEGSKA (reference sequence). CDR3 length: 15 residues. The CDR3 protein is CSARDLAGAYNEQFF. Written as DNA, the CDR3 is TGCAGTGCTAGAGATCTAGCGGGAGCCTACAATGAGCAGTTCTTC.

V is TRBV29-1 and J is TRBJ2-2; D call uncertain. Germline V gives CDR1 SQVTM, CDR2 ANQGSEA. CDR3 size: 15 residues. V was cut by 4 bases and J by 0 bases, with 12 bases left in between. This CDR3 reads CSVARDNPNTGELFF. CDR3 bases: TGCAGCGTTGCTCGCGACAACCCGAACACCGGGGAGCTGTTTTTT.